These T cell receptor beta chains were read from a single sample in a study of T cell repertoires in cytomegalovirus infection. TCRdb passed the reads through MiXCR, listing each CDR3 protein once. The sample yields approximately 150,000 distinct CDR3 sequences, 17% seen once. The material sequenced was CD8+ T cells from PBMCs. The receptor source for this set is a human donor in good health (CMV status not recorded). Some clones in this sample may be carry-over from other donors' samples. CDR3s include the opening cysteine and the closing phenylalanine or tryptophan. A D gene is named only where the DNA matches it firmly. Clone size appears in some rows only: once, few, many, or a class for an expanded clone.

TRBJ2-1,.,.,TRBV28,TGTGCCAGCAGTCCATACTCGGGTGAGCAGTTCTTC,CASSPYSGEQFF
TRBJ2-7,.,.,TRBV6-5,TGTGCCAGCAGCCAAAACCCTGGGACGTTAAGCTCCTACGAGCAGTACTTC,CASSQNPGTLSSYEQYF
TRBJ2-7,.,.,TRBV2,TGTGCCAGCAGGGGACCAAGGGTGTACTTC,CASRGPRVYF
TRBJ2-7,.,.,TRBV6-2/TRBV6-3,TGTGCCAGCAGTTACACGGGCAGCACCTACGAGCAGTACTTC,CASSYTGSTYEQYF
TRBJ2-1,TRBD1,few,TRBV6-2/TRBV6-3,TGTGCCAGCAGACCGTCCGGGACAGAGGGTGAGCAGTTCTTC,CASRPSGTEGEQFF
TRBJ2-1,.,few,TRBV2,TGTGCCAGCAATAAGGGTAATGAGCAGTTCTTC,CASNKGNEQFF
TRBJ1-3,.,few,TRBV14,TGTGCCAGCAGCACCCGGACAGGAAACACCATATATTTT,CASSTRTGNTIYF
TRBJ1-1,.,once,TRBV4-3,TGCGCCAGCAGCCAATTTGGCACTGAAGCTTTCTTT,CASSQFGTEAFF
TRBJ1-6,.,.,TRBV6-2/TRBV6-3,TGTGCCAGCAATTGGGCCAACAATTATAATTCACCCCTCCACTTT,CASNWANNYNSPLHF
TRBJ2-7,.,.,TRBV6-2/TRBV6-3,TGTGCCAGCATCCCAACAGGGTTCTACGAGCAGTACTTC,CASIPTGFYEQYF
TRBJ2-6,.,few,TRBV11-2,TGTGCCAGCAGCCATTACTACGGGACAACCAGCTCTGGGGCCAACGTCCTGACTTTC,CASSHYYGTTSSGANVLTF
TRBJ1-4,.,.,TRBV6-5,TGTGCCAGCAGTTGGGCCGTTGGGGATGAAAAACTGTTTTTT,CASSWAVGDEKLFF
TRBJ2-7,.,.,TRBV28,TGTGCCAGCACCCCCCAGGACATATTCTACGAGCAGTACTTC,CASTPQDIFYEQYF
TRBJ1-1,.,once,TRBV4-3,TGCGCCAGCAGCCAAGATTCGGCGGGGGCGGGAGGAATGAACACTGAAGCTTTCTTT,CASSQDSAGAGGMNTEAFF
TRBJ2-3,.,few,TRBV6-2/TRBV6-3,TGTGCCAGCAGTTACAACGAGGGCCTTAACACAGATACGCAGTATTTT,CASSYNEGLNTDTQYF
TRBJ2-3,TRBD2,many,TRBV7-8,TGTGCCAGCAGCTTTAGGGGGGTAGCGGGGGCTGATACGCAGTATTTT,CASSFRGVAGADTQYF
TRBJ1-2,.,few,TRBV29-1,TGCAGCGTTGAACAGGGACCCTATGGCTACACCTTC,CSVEQGPYGYTF
TRBJ2-6,.,.,TRBV18,TGTGCCAGCTCATCGACAACAGAGCTCTTAAGCTCTGGGGCCAACGTCCTGACTTTC,CASSSTTELLSSGANVLTF
TRBJ2-7,.,.,TRBV7-8,TGTGCCAGCAGCCCCCCCGGGGACGAGCAGTACTTC,CASSPPGDEQYF
TRBJ2-1,TRBD2,many,TRBV6-4,TGTGCCAGCAGTGACTCTGCTAGCGGAGGGTATGAGCAGTTCTTC,CASSDSASGGYEQFF
TRBJ1-2,.,.,TRBV7-2,TGTGCCAGCAGCTCGGACAGTCCTGGCTACACCTTC,CASSSDSPGYTF
TRBJ2-1,TRBD1,few,TRBV6-2/TRBV6-3,TGTGCCAGCAGACCCGGACAGGGGGCGAATTTCTTC,CASRPGQGANFF